The sequence of this T cell receptor (beta chain) was determined in a study of OX40 agonist ivuxolimab in advanced cancers. Across the study: There were three patients with partial responses, one having hepatocellular carcinoma and two cutaneous melanoma.

Only in-frame clones appear in the TCRdb table, and some are missing; sequencing was by immunoSEQ multiplex PCR. The sample has around 33,000 clones; more than 70% are singletons. CDR1 and CDR2 (germline): LNHDA, SQIVND (reference sequence). CDR3 length: 16 amino acids. The V and J ends lost 4 bases and 1 base, in that order; junction bases with no gene match: 6. Sequenced material: CD4+ or CD8+ T cells sorted from blood, taken in a trial of the OX40 agonist ivuxolimab. This receptor was taken from an adult with an advanced solid tumor such as melanoma, head and neck, liver or kidney cancer. The genes are TRBV19 and TRBJ2-3; 9 bases are shared with TRBD2. The CDR3 DNA follows: TGTGCCAGTAGTAGGGCGTCTAGCGGGGGCACAGATACGCAGTATTTT. Translated: CASSRASSGGTDTQYF. Variable domain in full (rest from reference TRBV19 and TRBJ2-3): DGGITQSPKYLFRKEGQNVTLSCEQNLNHDAMYWYRQDPGQGLRLIYYSQIVNDFQKGDIAEGYSVSREKKESFPLTVTSAQKNPTAFYLCASSRASSGGTDTQYFGPGTRLTVL.